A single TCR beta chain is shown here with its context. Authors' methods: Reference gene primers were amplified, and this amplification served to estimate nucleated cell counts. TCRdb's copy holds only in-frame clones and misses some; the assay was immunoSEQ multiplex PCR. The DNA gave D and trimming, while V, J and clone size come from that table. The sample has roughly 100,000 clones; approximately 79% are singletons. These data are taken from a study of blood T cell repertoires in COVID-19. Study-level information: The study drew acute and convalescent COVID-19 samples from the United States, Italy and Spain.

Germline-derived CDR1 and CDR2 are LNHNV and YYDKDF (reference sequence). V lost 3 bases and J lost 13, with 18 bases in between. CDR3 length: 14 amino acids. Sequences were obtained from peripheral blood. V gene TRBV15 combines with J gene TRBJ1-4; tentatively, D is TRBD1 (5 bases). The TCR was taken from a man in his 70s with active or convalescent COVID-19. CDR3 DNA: TGTGCCACCAGCAGGGAGGGGCCTGGGTTGACACTGTTTTTT. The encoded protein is CATSREGPGLTLFF.